Listed here are 5 T cell receptor beta chains from one sample, sequenced in a study of CD8 T cells in Susac syndrome. A quantity of roughly 0.5 to 1 ug RNA underwent reverse transcription using random hexamers. TCRdb ran MiXCR on the immunoSEQ multiplex PCR reads and lists one entry per CDR3 protein. In the table there are some 96,000 distinct CDR3 sequences, nearly 97% of which are singletons. The sample was CD8+ T cells from PBMCs. The receptors originated from a human donor with Susac syndrome.

The chain has TRBV28 and TRBJ2-3; D is undetermined. Trimming shortened V by 10 bases and J by 4 bases, and 12 bases separated the two germline ends. The CDR3 is made up of 12 amino acids. CDR1 MDHEN and CDR2 SYDVKM come from the germline V gene. CDR3 coding DNA: TGTGCCACCACAACCCCGCCAGATACGCAGTATTTT. It is translated as CATTTPPDTQYF.

The chain uses TRBV9 and TRBJ2-1, with D maybe TRBD1 (5 bases). Trimming removed 3 bases from V and 2 bases from J, with 12 bases in between. From germline, CDR1 is SGDLS and CDR2 YYNGEE. This CDR3 region has 15 residues. The CDR3 loop reads CASSGGQPPYNEQFF. For the CDR3, the DNA is TGTGCCAGCAGCGGAGGACAACCCCCCTACAATGAGCAGTTCTTC.

The CDR3 here is CASSPQVLDTQYF. CDR3 bases: TGTGCCAGCAGTCCACAAGTGTTGGATACGCAGTATTTT. V gene TRBV27 combines with J gene TRBJ2-3; D gene ambiguous. The germline CDR1 and CDR2 sequences are MNHEY and SMNVEV (reference sequence). The ends were cut back, 5 bases at V and 6 bases at J, with 12 bases in the middle. CDR3 length: 13 amino acids.

The chain combines TRBV15 with TRBJ2-3; D is tentatively TRBD1 or TRBD2 (5 bases each). CDR1 and CDR2 (germline): LNHNV, YYDKDF (reference sequence). Trimming cost V 10 bases and J 1 base, with 12 bases left between them. CDR3 size: 13 residues. Written as DNA, the CDR3 is TGTGCCATCGCCGGGGCGGGCACAGATACGCAGTATTTT. Its protein is CAIAGAGTDTQYF.

The chain employs TRBV5-1 and TRBJ2-7; D remains unclear. Germline CDR1 reads SGHRS; CDR2 reads YFSETQ. This CDR3 contains 13 residues. Trimming took 0 bases from V and 6 from J, leaving 10 bases between them. CDR3: CASSLENPSEQYF. The CDR3 bases are TGCGCCAGCAGCTTGGAGAACCCCTCCGAGCAGTACTTC.